What follows are 30 T cell receptor beta chains derived from one specimen sequenced in a study of T cell changes during pregnancy in multiple sclerosis. The repertoire was sequenced with immunoSEQ multiplex PCR; TCRdb's copy has only in-frame clones and lacks some. The profile shows 39,000 or so clones, about 90% of them singletons. This material consisted of CD8+ T cells from peripheral blood mononuclear cells, taken after pregnancy. The receptors originated from a female donor with multiple sclerosis, enrolled in a pregnancy study.

V usage is TRBV7-9 and J usage is TRBJ1-2, with TRBD1 matching over 10 bases. This CDR3 is built from 15 residues. V gave up 6 bases and J gave up 5 bases; unmatched junction bases: 9. Germline V gives CDR1 SEHNR, CDR2 FQNEAQ (reference sequence). The CDR3 DNA sequence: TGTGCCAGCAGTTCCGACAGGGGGCTCGTGTATGGCTACACCTTC. This gives the protein CASSSDRGLVYGYTF. Full variable domain (remainder filled in from reference TRBV7-9 and TRBJ1-2): DTGVSQNPRHKITKRGQNVTFRCDPISEHNRLYWYRQTLGQGPEFLTYFQNEAQLEKSRLLSDRFSAERPKGSFSTLEIQRTEQGDSAMYLCASSSDRGLVYGYTFGSGTRLTVV.

The chain carries TRBV28 and TRBJ1-1; D might be TRBD1 (6 bases). The CDR3 totals 14 residues. Trimming stripped 2 bases from V and 1 base from J, with 8 bases between. Germline V lookup: CDR1 MDHEN, CDR2 SYDVKM. The CDR3 bases are TGTGCCAGCAGTTTACAGGGGACGAACACTGAAGCTTTCTTT. It codes for CASSLQGTNTEAFF.

This chain joins TRBV2 and TRBJ2-7, with 11 bases aligning to TRBD2. The CDR3 spans 15 residues. Germline V lookup: CDR1 SNHLY, CDR2 FYNNEI. After removal of 4 bases from V and 4 bases from J, the junction contained 6 bases not matched to a gene. CDR3 region: CASSGGLAEPYEQYF. The CDR3 DNA reads as TGTGCCAGCAGTGGGGGACTAGCGGAGCCTTACGAGCAGTACTTC.

By its share, this clone is medium-sized. V gene TRBV28 combines with J gene TRBJ1-2; TRBD1 is a possible D gene (5 bases). Deletions cut 2 bases from V and 2 bases from J, with 9 bases between. The CDR3 has 14 amino acids. Germline lookup yields CDR1 MDHEN and CDR2 SYDVKM. This chain's CDR3 is CASSLSGGNYGYTF. CDR3 in DNA: TGTGCCAGCAGTTTAAGCGGGGGGAACTATGGCTACACCTTC.

This chain joins TRBV7-8 and TRBJ1-1, with TRBD1 matching 7 bases. J gave up 1 base and V 1 base, and 3 bases lay outside the gene matches. The CDR3 spans 15 residues. From germline, CDR1 is SGHVS and CDR2 FQNEAQ. CDR3 residues: CASSLGHRGNTEAFF. The DNA for the CDR3 is TGTGCCAGCAGCTTAGGCCACAGGGGGAACACTGAAGCTTTCTTT.

The chain links TRBV13 to TRBJ1-6; D possibly corresponds to TRBD1 (5 bases). Between the trimmed V and J ends, which lost 6 bases and 6 bases, there was a span of 9 bases. CDR3 size: 13 residues. CDR1 PRHDT and CDR2 FYEKMQ come from the germline V gene (reference sequence). This CDR3 reads CASSAGLNSPLHF. CDR3 coding DNA: TGTGCCAGCAGTGCAGGGCTTAATTCACCCCTCCACTTT.

The chain couples TRBV4-1 to TRBJ2-3; perhaps TRBD1 as D (5 bases). In germline, CDR1 is MGHRA, CDR2 YSYEKL. This CDR3 is 16 amino acids long. V lost 0 bases, J lost 0 bases, and 10 bases lay in between. Here the CDR3 DNA reads TGCGCCAGCAGCCAAGATGTGGCAGGGAGCACAGATACGCAGTATTTT. Residues: CASSQDVAGSTDTQYF.

This chain connects TRBV10-3 to TRBJ1-1; 7 bases map to TRBD1. Germline CDR1 and CDR2: ENHRY and SYGVKD. J lost 2 bases, V lost 3 bases, and 3 bases had no gene match. The CDR3 contains 14 residues. CDR3 loop: CAISDRDRNTEAFF. The CDR3 region has the DNA TGTGCCATCAGTGACCGGGACAGAAACACTGAAGCTTTCTTT.

The gene calls are TRBV7-8 and TRBJ1-1; no firm D call. CDR1 and CDR2 (germline): SGHVS, FQNEAQ. The length of the CDR3 is 13 residues. The V end was cut by 2 bases, the J end by 6 bases, with 10 bases between. CDR3 sequence: CASSLIGLPEAFF. The CDR3 DNA follows: TGTGCCAGCAGCTTAATCGGTTTGCCTGAAGCTTTCTTT.

V gene TRBV6-1 combines with J gene TRBJ2-1; D is possibly TRBD2 (6 bases). From germline, CDR1 is MNHNS and CDR2 SASEGT. The CDR3 consists of 12 residues. Trimming removed 8 bases from V and 9 bases from J, with 14 bases in between. The DNA of the CDR3 is TGTGCCAGCCGATCGGGGGTGGCTGAGCAGTTCTTC. It specifies CASRSGVAEQFF.

This CDR3 is CASSLRRKSNQPQHF. As DNA, the CDR3 is TGTGCCAGCAGCTTACGTAGAAAGAGCAATCAGCCCCAGCATTTT. V usage is TRBV13 and J usage is TRBJ1-5; D gene ambiguous. This CDR3 is 15 amino acids long. Germline V CDR1 and CDR2: PRHDT, FYEKMQ (reference sequence). Trimming left V 2 bases short and J 1 base short, with 9 bases between. The full variable domain, its missing parts supplied by reference TRBV13 and TRBJ1-5, is AAGVIQSPRHLIKEKRETATLKCYPIPRHDTVYWYQQGPGQDPQFLISFYEKMQSDKGSIPDRFSAQQFSDYHSELNMSSLELGDSALYFCASSLRRKSNQPQHFGDGTRLSIL.

The rearrangement joins TRBV27 to TRBJ1-5; D is ambiguous. The length of the CDR3 is 13 residues. Germline-derived CDR1 and CDR2 are MNHEY and SMNVEV (reference sequence). V lost 4 bases and J lost 7, with 11 bases in between. The CDR3 spells CASSSRFRQPQHF. The CDR3 DNA sequence: TGTGCCAGCAGTTCCCGATTCAGGCAGCCCCAGCATTTT.

DNA for the CDR3: TGTGCCAGCAGCGAGCGCGTGAGCTCCTACAATGAGCAGTTCTTC. Its translation is CASSERVSSYNEQFF. The chain couples TRBV9 to TRBJ2-1, with unresolved D. CDR1 is SGDLS, CDR2 YYNGEE, per germline. Trimming took off 3 bases at V and 0 bases at J, with 10 bases between the two ends. This CDR3 spans 15 amino acids.

A remark on this clone: Within the sample, other DNA sequences also encode this same CDR3. This chain links TRBV9 with TRBJ2-7, with 9 bases that match TRBD1. The V gene's germline CDR1 is SGDLS and CDR2 YYNGEE. The CDR3 runs 14 residues. The J segment lost 4 bases and the V segment lost 4 bases, leaving 6 bases of the junction unmatched. The DNA of the CDR3 is TGTGCCAGCAGCCCGAGGGACAGGGTTTACGAGCAGTACTTC. Translation gives CASSPRDRVYEQYF.

V is TRBV19 and J is TRBJ1-5; 9 nucleotides line up with TRBD1. V dropped 4 bases and J dropped 6; count of bases not matched to a gene: 7. Germline CDR1 and CDR2: LNHDA and SQIVND (reference sequence). CDR3 length: 15 amino acids. CDR3 DNA: TGTGCCAGTAGTAAATTAAGGGACAGGGCTCAGCCCCAGCATTTT. Protein: CASSKLRDRAQPQHF.

This clone is medium-sized in the sample. The gene calls are TRBV5-1 and TRBJ1-5; the D gene is possibly TRBD1 (5 bases). The V end was cut by 0 bases, the J end by 9 bases, with 10 bases between. In germline, CDR1 is SGHRS, CDR2 YFSETQ. CDR3 size: 13 residues. The CDR3 DNA reads TGCGCCAGCAGCTTGGAAGGGGATAGGCCCCAGCATTTT. Its protein product is CASSLEGDRPQHF.

The chain uses TRBV15 and TRBJ2-6; TRBD1 matches at 11 bases. Per the germline V gene, CDR1 is LNHNV and CDR2 is YYDKDF (reference sequence). The CDR3 loop spans 16 amino acids. Unmatched junction bases numbered 0, after V lost 5 bases and J lost 0 bases. CDR3 sequence: CATSGTGGSGANVLTF. CDR3 DNA sequence: TGTGCCACCAGCGGGACAGGGGGCTCTGGGGCCAACGTCCTGACTTTC.

V is TRBV14 and J is TRBJ2-1; D not certain. The CDR3 sequence is 16 residues long. Trimming pared 0 bases from V and 9 bases from J, leaving 18 bases between. Germline lookup yields CDR1 SGHDN and CDR2 FVKESK. CDR3 sequence: CASSQDPRRFSGEQFF. CDR3 nucleotides: TGTGCCAGCAGCCAAGATCCCAGACGTTTCTCGGGTGAGCAGTTCTTC.

This chain joins TRBV2 and TRBJ2-7; 10 bases are a match to TRBD2. The germline V gene encodes CDR1 SNHLY and CDR2 FYNNEI. V was clipped by 9 bases and J by 1 base; unmatched bases: 3. The CDR3 runs to 13 residues. The DNA of the CDR3 is TGTGCCAGTTTAGCGGGAGGATCCTACGAGCAGTACTTC. Protein: CASLAGGSYEQYF.

This sequence joins TRBV11-2 and TRBJ1-4; D may be TRBD1 (6 bases). Germline lookup yields CDR1 SGHAT and CDR2 FQNNGV. The length of the CDR3 is 16 residues. V lost 5 bases, J lost 4 bases, and 17 bases lay in between. CDR3 in amino acids: CASSLPSGRGNEKLFF. CDR3 in DNA: TGTGCCAGCAGCCTCCCTTCGGGCAGGGGTAATGAAAAACTGTTTTTT. The full variable domain, its missing parts supplied by reference TRBV11-2 and TRBJ1-4, is EAGVAQSPRYKIIEKRQSVAFWCNPISGHATLYWYQQILGQGPKLLIQFQNNGVVDDSQLPKDRFSAERLKGVDSTLKIQPAKLEDSAVYLCASSLPSGRGNEKLFFGSGTQLSVL.

J is TRBJ1-2 and V is TRBV9, with D possibly matching TRBD1 (6 bases). CDR1 and CDR2 from the germline V gene are SGDLS and YYNGEE. V was pared by 0 bases and J by 8 bases, with 14 bases between. The CDR3 is 14 amino acids. This CDR3 is CASSVETGSEGYTF. CDR3 in DNA: TGTGCCAGCAGCGTAGAAACAGGGAGTGAGGGCTACACCTTC.

The chain joins TRBV5-8 to TRBJ1-4, with 11 bases fitting TRBD1. The CDR3 consists of 18 residues. The germline gives CDR1 SGHTS, CDR2 YDEGEE. With V trimmed by 4 bases and J by 0 bases, 8 bases remained unmatched. The CDR3 region is CASSVGQGVEATNEKLFF. CDR3 DNA sequence: TGTGCCAGCAGCGTGGGACAGGGGGTTGAGGCAACTAATGAAAAACTGTTTTTT.

This clone came up once. The chain couples TRBV5-5 to TRBJ1-5, with a possible D match to TRBD1 (6 bases). CDR1 is SGHKS, CDR2 YYEKEE, per germline (reference sequence). The germline V and J ends were trimmed by 0 bases and 1 base, with 14 bases remaining between them. The CDR3 covers 17 residues. The CDR3 DNA reads TGTGCCAGCAGCTTGGTTATCGGCAGGGGAAGCAATCAGCCCCAGCATTTT. Translation gives CASSLVIGRGSNQPQHF.

This chain uses TRBV19 with TRBJ1-1; TRBD1 is a possible D gene (5 bases). CDR1 and CDR2 from the germline V gene are LNHDA and SQIVND (reference sequence). Trimming took 8 bases from V and 1 from J, leaving 14 bases between them. The CDR3 loop spans 14 amino acids. The CDR3, as DNA: TGTGCCAGTGGCTTACAGGAATCGAACACTGAAGCTTTCTTT. Translated, it gives CASGLQESNTEAFF. Complete variable domain (other parts from reference TRBV19 and TRBJ1-1): DGGITQSPKYLFRKEGQNVTLSCEQNLNHDAMYWYRQDPGQGLRLIYYSQIVNDFQKGDIAEGYSVSREKKESFPLTVTSAQKNPTAFYLCASGLQESNTEAFFGQGTRLTVV.

This clone was observed a single time. The V call is TRBV11-2, the J call TRBJ2-1; 12 positions match TRBD2. CDR1 is SGHAT, CDR2 FQNNGV, per germline. The CDR3 spans 15 residues. V shed 4 bases, J shed 9 bases, and the junction held 7 bases outside the gene matches. CDR3 sequence (DNA): TGTGCCAGCAGCTCTCTAGCGGGGGGGCTCCTTGAGCAGTTCTTC. Its protein is CASSSLAGGLLEQFF.

The chain joins TRBV27 to TRBJ2-1, with D possibly matching TRBD1 (7 bases). This CDR3 is 16 amino acids long. In germline, CDR1 is MNHEY, CDR2 SMNVEV (reference sequence). V was trimmed by 5 bases and J by 2 bases, leaving 16 bases between them. CDR3 DNA sequence: TGTGCCAGCAGTCCCTCAGGGGGGATGACCTACAATGAGCAGTTCTTC. Translated, it gives CASSPSGGMTYNEQFF.

The rearrangement links TRBV7-8 to TRBJ1-4; D remains unclear. Germline loops: CDR1 SGHVS, CDR2 FQNEAQ. Trimming took off 5 bases at V and 6 bases at J, with 10 bases between the two ends. The CDR3 consists of 13 residues. CDR3 sequence reads: CASSPSGDEKLFF. For the CDR3, the DNA is TGTGCCAGCAGCCCCTCGGGTGATGAAAAACTGTTTTTT.

This clone appeared a few times. The J gene is TRBJ1-1, the V gene TRBV6-6, with D possibly matching TRBD1 (6 bases). Trimming stripped 5 bases from V and 3 bases from J, with 10 bases between. The CDR3 is 13 amino acids. Germline values: CDR1 MNHNY, CDR2 SVGAGI (reference sequence). CDR3 loop: CASSPGGHTEAFF. The CDR3 region has the DNA TGTGCCAGCAGTCCCGGGGGGCACACTGAAGCTTTCTTT.

The CDR3 DNA follows: TGCAGCGCAGGCGGTGGTATCGGGACTCCTATTTATGAGCAGTTCTTC. Protein sequence: CSAGGGIGTPIYEQFF. V usage is TRBV29-1 and J usage is TRBJ2-1, with D maybe TRBD2 (6 bases). This CDR3 region has 16 residues. Trimming left V 7 bases short and J 8 bases short, with 27 bases between. The germline gives CDR1 SQVTM, CDR2 ANQGSEA.

V usage is TRBV5-8 and J usage is TRBJ2-3; 7 positions match TRBD2. V lost 9 bases to trimming and J lost 2 bases; unmatched junction nucleotides: 9. The CDR3 extends over 14 amino acids. Germline loops: CDR1 SGHTS, CDR2 YDEGEE. CDR3 region: CATPVGRDTDTQYF. The CDR3 DNA reads TGTGCCACGCCAGTGGGGAGGGACACAGATACGCAGTATTTT.